The rows below give T cell receptor beta chains drawn from one sample of a study of CD8+ T cells in alopecia areata. Produced via immunoSEQ multiplex PCR; TCRdb's table is partial and in-frame only. The sample lists about 210,000 clones, around 65% occurring once. Sequenced here: CD4+ T cells sorted from blood, sampled at week 4, from a patient treated with tofacitinib. The source of these receptors is a human donor with alopecia areata. Each CDR3 is given with its conserved first and last residue. A D gene is named only where the DNA matches it firmly. Clone size, where shown, is once, few, many, or a class for clones that have expanded.

clone size	V gene	CDR3 length	J gene	D gene	CDR3 protein	CDR3 DNA
NA	TRBV11-2	13	TRBJ2-2	NA	CAYDRPNTGELFF	TGTGCCTATGACAGGCCGAACACCGGGGAGCTGTTTTTT
few	TRBV4-2	13	TRBJ1-1	NA	CASSQDPSTEAFF	TGTGCCAGCAGCCAAGATCCGAGCACTGAAGCTTTCTTT
NA	TRBV29-1	9	TRBJ2-4	NA	CSHKNIQYF	TGCAGCCATAAAAACATTCAGTACTTC
once	TRBV5-4	16	TRBJ1-1	NA	CASSLDPGGMGTEAFF	TGTGCCAGCAGCTTGGATCCAGGCGGGATGGGCACTGAAGCTTTCTTT
NA	TRBV29-1	16	TRBJ2-7	TRBD2	CSVEDRLAGGYGEQYF	TGCAGCGTTGAAGATCGGCTAGCGGGGGGCTACGGCGAGCAGTACTTC
NA	TRBV29-1	11	TRBJ1-2	TRBD1	CSLGQVDGYTF	TGCAGCTTGGGACAGGTCGATGGCTACACCTTC
NA	TRBV27	15	TRBJ2-7	NA	CASRVDRSLSYEQYF	TGTGCCAGCAGGGTAGACAGGTCGCTCAGCTACGAGCAGTACTTC
NA	TRBV7-8	17	TRBJ2-5	TRBD2	CASSPGLAGGIARTQYF	TGTGCCAGCAGTCCCGGACTAGCGGGGGGGATAGCTAGGACCCAGTACTTC
NA	TRBV6-5	14	TRBJ2-5	NA	CASSYAPSQETQYF	TGTGCCAGCAGTTACGCCCCGAGCCAAGAGACCCAGTACTTC
NA	TRBV30	16	TRBJ2-1	NA	CAWSLPGQKAYNEQFF	TGTGCCTGGAGTTTGCCGGGGCAAAAAGCCTACAATGAGCAGTTCTTC
few	TRBV5-1	9	TRBJ2-3	TRBD2	CASSLEAGF	TGCGCCAGCAGCTTGGAAGCGGGATTT
NA	TRBV7-9	12	TRBJ2-7	NA	CASSLEFEEQYF	TGTGCCAGCAGCTTAGAATTCGAAGAGCAGTACTTC
NA	TRBV5-4	15	TRBJ2-5	TRBD2	CASSFPRGELETQYF	TGTGCCAGCAGCTTCCCCCGGGGGGAGTTAGAGACCCAGTACTTC
once	TRBV18	14	TRBJ1-1	NA	CASSVAGVNTEAFF	TGTGCCAGCTCAGTCGCAGGGGTAAACACTGAAGCTTTCTTT
NA	TRBV10-2	14	TRBJ1-1	TRBD1	CASSQQGVHTEAFF	TGCGCCAGCAGTCAACAGGGGGTCCACACTGAAGCTTTCTTT
NA	TRBV6-1	15	TRBJ2-7	NA	CASSEAGLAFYEQYF	TGTGCCAGCAGTGAAGCGGGTTTAGCCTTCTACGAGCAGTACTTC
few	TRBV30	15	TRBJ2-1	TRBD2	CAWSLAGGVIYEQFF	TGTGCCTGGAGTTTGGCGGGGGGGGTCATCTATGAGCAGTTCTTC
once	TRBV29-1	13	TRBJ2-3	TRBD1	CSGTGGLTDTQYF	TGCAGCGGAACAGGGGGCCTCACAGATACGCAGTATTTT
NA	TRBV30	15	TRBJ2-2	NA	CALGKDSKGTGELFF	TGTGCCCTGGGAAAGGACAGCAAGGGAACCGGGGAGCTGTTTTTT
NA	TRBV7-7	15	TRBJ2-2	NA	CASSLGPVAGGELFF	TGTGCTAGCAGCTTAGGGCCTGTGGCCGGCGGGGAGCTGTTTTTT
NA	TRBV5-1	12	TRBJ1-2	NA	CASSASLDGYTF	TGCGCCAGCAGCGCGTCGCTGGATGGCTACACCTTC
NA	TRBV6-6	14	TRBJ2-2	NA	CASSYSDLTGELFF	TGTGCCAGCAGTTACAGCGACCTCACCGGGGAGCTGTTTTTT
NA	TRBV5-1	15	TRBJ1-6	TRBD1	CASSFFGTGNSPLHF	TGCGCCAGCAGCTTCTTCGGGACAGGGAATTCACCCCTCCACTTT
NA	TRBV30	11	TRBJ2-7	NA	CAWNLNYEQYF	TGTGCCTGGAACCTAAACTACGAGCAGTACTTC
NA	TRBV5-6	15	TRBJ1-6	TRBD1	CASSLLTGNNSPLHF	TGTGCCAGCAGCCTCCTGACAGGGAATAATTCACCCCTCCACTTT
few	TRBV7-2	16	TRBJ1-2	TRBD1	CASSPTAGAGGDGYTF	TGTGCCAGCAGCCCCACGGCCGGTGCAGGGGGTGATGGCTACACCTTC
NA	TRBV19	11	TRBJ2-4	NA	CASSIGQGIYF	TGTGCCAGTAGTATAGGTCAGGGTATCTACTTC
NA	TRBV4-2	20	TRBJ2-5	TRBD2	CASSQDKTSGGHPIQETQYF	TGTGCCAGCAGCCAAGATAAGACTAGCGGGGGGCACCCAATTCAAGAGACCCAGTACTTC
NA	TRBV6-6	13	TRBJ2-3	NA	CASRGANTDTQYF	TGTGCCAGCAGAGGGGCGAACACAGATACGCAGTATTTT
NA	TRBV5-6	15	TRBJ2-3	NA	CASSDSGPLTDTQYF	TGTGCCAGCAGCGACTCGGGACCACTCACAGATACGCAGTATTTT
NA	TRBV7-9	13	TRBJ1-6	NA	CASSLGQNSPLHF	TGTGCCAGCAGCCTCGGACAGAATTCACCCCTCCACTTT
NA	TRBV27	13	TRBJ2-7	NA	CASSFQGGGEQYF	TGTGCCAGCAGTTTCCAGGGGGGTGGCGAGCAGTACTTC
NA	TRBV4-3	16	TRBJ1-2	TRBD1	CASSQARQGFRYGYTF	TGCGCCAGCAGCCAAGCTCGACAGGGGTTTCGGTATGGCTACACCTTC
NA	TRBV9	15	TRBJ1-1	NA	CASSPHGGHSTEAFF	TGTGCCAGCAGCCCCCACGGAGGGCACAGCACTGAAGCTTTCTTT
NA	TRBV5-1	15	TRBJ1-5	NA	CASSLGSGSHQPQHF	TGCGCCAGCAGCTTGGGTTCGGGTAGTCATCAGCCCCAGCATTTT
NA	TRBV20-1	11	TRBJ1-2	NA	CSATVKRGYTF	TGCAGTGCTACGGTGAAGAGGGGCTACACCTTC
NA	TRBV7-9	12	TRBJ2-3	NA	CASCHDADTQYF	TGTGCCAGTTGCCACGACGCAGATACGCAGTATTTT
NA	TRBV19	13	TRBJ1-5	NA	CVTAVGAGQPQHF	TGTGTCACGGCGGTGGGGGCAGGTCAGCCCCAGCATTTT
few	TRBV29-1	13	TRBJ2-1	NA	CSVAGRFYNEQFF	TGCAGCGTTGCCGGGCGGTTTTACAATGAGCAGTTCTTC
NA	TRBV25-1	16	TRBJ1-4	TRBD1	CASSEVTGGTNEKLFF	TGTGCCAGCAGTGAAGTGACAGGGGGAACTAATGAAAAACTGTTTTTT
NA	TRBV7-2	14	TRBJ2-7	NA	CASSFRFQVYEQYF	TGTGCCAGCAGCTTCAGGTTTCAAGTCTACGAGCAGTACTTC
NA	TRBV2	14	TRBJ2-4	NA	CASSGGDLAAFQYF	TGTGCCAGCAGTGGGGGGGATCTCGCAGCGTTTCAGTACTTC
NA	TRBV29-1	11	TRBJ1-2	NA	CSAGEDYGYTF	TGCAGCGCAGGGGAGGACTATGGCTACACCTTC
once	TRBV5-1	16	TRBJ2-6	NA	CASSRGPSSGANVLTF	TGCGCCAGCAGCAGGGGACCGAGCTCTGGGGCCAACGTCCTGACTTTC
NA	TRBV4-1	13	TRBJ1-2	TRBD1	CASSQLDRDGYTF	TGCGCCAGCAGCCAACTAGACAGGGATGGCTACACCTTC
NA	TRBV27	12	TRBJ2-1	NA	CASRSRRGEQFF	TGTGCCAGCAGGTCGCGAAGAGGTGAGCAGTTCTTC
NA	TRBV5-1	15	TRBJ2-7	TRBD1	CASSYSGQGQYEQYF	TGCGCCAGCAGTTATTCCGGACAGGGCCAATACGAGCAGTACTTC
NA	TRBV15	15	TRBJ2-5	NA	CATSRDPGAKETQYF	TGTGCCACCAGCAGAGATCCCGGGGCGAAAGAGACCCAGTACTTC
NA	TRBV5-4	13	TRBJ2-4	NA	CASSLSGRNIQYF	TGTGCCAGCAGCTTGTCGGGGAGGAACATTCAGTACTTC